Here is one T cell receptor (beta chain) with its context. As originally analysed: Nucleated cell number was recorded as an estimate derived from reference gene primer amplification. Libraries were prepared by immunoSEQ multiplex PCR; TCRdb keeps only in-frame clonotypes and omits some of them. V and J calls and clone size are those listed in that table; D and trimming were worked out from the DNA. Of 250,000 or so clones in the sample, 84% were seen once. Per the germline V gene, CDR1 is KGHSH and CDR2 is LQKENI. The CDR3 extends over 14 amino acids. V trimming: 6 bases; J trimming: 5 bases; junction bases outside the gene matches: 9. The sample originates from a study of blood T cell repertoires in COVID-19. Overall study: Samples of COVID-19 (acute and convalescent) were obtained from the United States, Italy and Spain. Sources were T cells, B-cell-depleted T cells, or PBMCs; the material itself was cDNA or gDNA.

The genes are TRBV18 and TRBJ2-7; 8 bases agree with TRBD2. Sequencing input: peripheral blood. The source is a woman aged 40 to 50 who had recovered from COVID-19. The CDR3: CASSRRGGMDEQYF. For the CDR3, the DNA is TGTGCCAGCTCGCGCCGGGGGGGGATGGACGAGCAGTACTTC.